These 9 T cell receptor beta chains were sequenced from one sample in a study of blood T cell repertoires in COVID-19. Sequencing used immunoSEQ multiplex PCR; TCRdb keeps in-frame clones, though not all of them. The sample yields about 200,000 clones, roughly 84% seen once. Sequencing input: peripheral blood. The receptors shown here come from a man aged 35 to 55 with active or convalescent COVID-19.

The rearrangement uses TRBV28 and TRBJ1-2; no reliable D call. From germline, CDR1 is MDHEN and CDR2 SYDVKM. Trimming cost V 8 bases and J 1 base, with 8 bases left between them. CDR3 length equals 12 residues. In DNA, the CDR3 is TGTGCCAGCCTGAGGGATAACTATGGCTACACCTTC. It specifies CASLRDNYGYTF.

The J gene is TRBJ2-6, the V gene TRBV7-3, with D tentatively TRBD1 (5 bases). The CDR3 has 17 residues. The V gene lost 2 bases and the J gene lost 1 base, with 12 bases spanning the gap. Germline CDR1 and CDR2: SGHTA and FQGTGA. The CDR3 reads CASSLDAGPSGANVLTF. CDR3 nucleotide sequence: TGTGCCAGCAGCTTAGACGCAGGGCCATCTGGGGCCAACGTCCTGACTTTC.

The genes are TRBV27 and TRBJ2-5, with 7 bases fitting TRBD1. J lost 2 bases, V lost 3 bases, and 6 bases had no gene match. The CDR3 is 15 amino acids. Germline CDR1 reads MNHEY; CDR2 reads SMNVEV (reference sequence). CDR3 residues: CASSLRGLWQETQYF. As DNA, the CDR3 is TGTGCCAGCAGTTTGAGGGGGCTGTGGCAAGAGACCCAGTACTTC.

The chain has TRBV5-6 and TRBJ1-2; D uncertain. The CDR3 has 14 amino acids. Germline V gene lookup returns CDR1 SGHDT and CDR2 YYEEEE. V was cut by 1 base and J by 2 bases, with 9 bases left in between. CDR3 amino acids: CASSLSAGNYGYTF. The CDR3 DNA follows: TGTGCCAGCAGCTTGTCCGCGGGCAACTATGGCTACACCTTC.

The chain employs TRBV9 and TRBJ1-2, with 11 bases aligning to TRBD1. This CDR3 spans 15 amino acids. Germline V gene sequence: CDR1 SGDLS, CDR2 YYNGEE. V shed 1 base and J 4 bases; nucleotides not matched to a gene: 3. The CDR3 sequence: CASSVSGQGAYGYTF. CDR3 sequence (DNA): TGTGCCAGCAGCGTATCCGGACAGGGGGCCTATGGCTACACCTTC.

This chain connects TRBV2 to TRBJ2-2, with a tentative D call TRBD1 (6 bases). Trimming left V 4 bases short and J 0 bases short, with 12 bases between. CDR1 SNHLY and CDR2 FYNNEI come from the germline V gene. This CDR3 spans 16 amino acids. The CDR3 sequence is CASSGVGHTNTGELFF. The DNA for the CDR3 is TGTGCCAGCAGTGGAGTGGGACATACGAACACCGGGGAGCTGTTTTTT.

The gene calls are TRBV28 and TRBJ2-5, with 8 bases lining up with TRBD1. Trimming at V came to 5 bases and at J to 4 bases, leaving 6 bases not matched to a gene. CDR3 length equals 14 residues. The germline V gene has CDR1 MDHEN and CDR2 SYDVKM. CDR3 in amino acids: CASSLTQGVETQYF. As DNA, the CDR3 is TGTGCCAGCAGTCTCACACAGGGGGTAGAGACCCAGTACTTC.

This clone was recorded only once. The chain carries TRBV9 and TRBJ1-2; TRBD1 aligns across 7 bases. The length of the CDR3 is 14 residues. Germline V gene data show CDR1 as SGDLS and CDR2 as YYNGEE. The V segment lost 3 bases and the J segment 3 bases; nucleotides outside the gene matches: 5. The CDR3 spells CASSATGQDYGYTF. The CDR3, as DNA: TGTGCCAGCAGCGCAACAGGACAGGACTATGGCTACACCTTC.

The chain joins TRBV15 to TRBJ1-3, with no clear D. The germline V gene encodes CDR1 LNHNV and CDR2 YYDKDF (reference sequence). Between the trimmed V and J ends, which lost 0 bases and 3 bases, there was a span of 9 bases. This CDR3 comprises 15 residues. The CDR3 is CATSRDPQLGNTIYF. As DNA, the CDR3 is TGTGCCACCAGCAGAGACCCCCAACTTGGAAACACCATATATTTT.